This T cell receptor beta chain was sequenced in a study of T cell responses to AZD1222 COVID-19 vaccine. Study findings and constraints: Vaccine-associated CD4 TCRs ranged over spike, dominating at 160-218 and 743-854. The breadth and depth of Spike-specific TCRs increased once two AZD1222 doses had been given. Most donors were white British and more were female, and clonal diversity was possibly underestimated.

The method was immunoSEQ multiplex PCR; TCRdb's version includes in-frame clones alone and lacks a portion of them. The sample lists around 120,000 clones, around 94% occurring once. About this clone itself: Its specificity is not known.

V was pared by 1 base and J by 6 bases, with 8 bases between. The CDR3 runs to 14 residues. Germline CDR1 SGHRS, CDR2 YFSETQ. The chain uses TRBV5-1 and TRBJ1-6; D possibly corresponds to TRBD1 (6 bases). This TCR was recovered from an adult in good health. The starting material was peripheral blood, obtained on day 0 of AZD1222 vaccination. CDR3 amino acids: CASSLTGTNSPLHF. In DNA form, the CDR3 reads TGCGCCAGCAGCTTGACAGGGACTAATTCACCCCTCCACTTT.